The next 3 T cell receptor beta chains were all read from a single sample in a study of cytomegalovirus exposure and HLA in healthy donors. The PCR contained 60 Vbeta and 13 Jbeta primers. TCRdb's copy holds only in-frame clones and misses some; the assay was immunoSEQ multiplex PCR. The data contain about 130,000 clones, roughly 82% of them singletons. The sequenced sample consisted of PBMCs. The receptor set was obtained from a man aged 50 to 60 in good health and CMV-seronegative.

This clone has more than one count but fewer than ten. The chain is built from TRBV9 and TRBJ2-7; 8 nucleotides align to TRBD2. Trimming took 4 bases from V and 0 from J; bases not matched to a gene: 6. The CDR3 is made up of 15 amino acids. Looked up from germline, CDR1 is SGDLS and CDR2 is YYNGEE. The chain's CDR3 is CASSQTSASSYEQYF. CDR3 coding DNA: TGTGCCAGCAGCCAGACTAGCGCAAGCTCCTACGAGCAGTACTTC.

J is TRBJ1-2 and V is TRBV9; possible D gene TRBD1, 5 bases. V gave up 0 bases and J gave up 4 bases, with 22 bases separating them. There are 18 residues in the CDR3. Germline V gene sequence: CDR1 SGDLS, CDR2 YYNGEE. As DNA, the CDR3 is TGTGCCAGCAGCGTAGAGCCCGGCCCGGGCCGCGGGGGCTATGGCTACACCTTC. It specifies CASSVEPGPGRGGYGYTF.

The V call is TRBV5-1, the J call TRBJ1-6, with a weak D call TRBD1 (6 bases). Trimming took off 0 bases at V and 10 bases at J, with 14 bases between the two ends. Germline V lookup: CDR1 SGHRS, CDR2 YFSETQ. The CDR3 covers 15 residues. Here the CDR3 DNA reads TGCGCCAGCAGCTTGGGGGCAGGGGTCGGGTCACCCCTCCACTTT. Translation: CASSLGAGVGSPLHF.